This TCR beta chain was sequenced during a study of T-cell memory formation after mild COVID-19. Study as a whole: The TCR clusters were mostly specific to one donor. Whole-study results and caveats: The pre-infection memory compartment contained some responding clones, suggesting cross-reactive memory joined. Clones from the second wave (peaking day 37) had unconfirmed SARS-CoV-2 specificity.

With 3 bases removed from V and 7 bases from J, the gap between germline ends came to 21 bases. The CDR3 runs 16 residues. Germline CDR1 ENHRY, CDR2 SYGVKD. Constant-segment-primed 5'RACE gave TCR alpha and TCR beta cDNA libraries with sample barcodes and UMIs. TCRdb re-called the 5' RACE reads through MiXCR, storing one row per CDR3 protein. The table has 450,000 to 700,000 distinct CDR3 sequences, about 20% seen once. This clonotype was seen a few times. Its antigen is undetermined. This sequence originates from an adult woman who had mild COVID-19 (a few samples of this study predate the infection). Cell type and time point are not known. The sequenced material came from PBMCs or a T cell subset sorted from them (not recorded which). This sequence joins TRBV10-3 and TRBJ2-5; possible D gene TRBD2, 5 bases. Here the CDR3 reads CAISDVSSRLTPTQYF. CDR3 nucleotide sequence: TGTGCCATCAGTGATGTGAGCAGTAGACTAACCCCGACCCAGTACTTC.